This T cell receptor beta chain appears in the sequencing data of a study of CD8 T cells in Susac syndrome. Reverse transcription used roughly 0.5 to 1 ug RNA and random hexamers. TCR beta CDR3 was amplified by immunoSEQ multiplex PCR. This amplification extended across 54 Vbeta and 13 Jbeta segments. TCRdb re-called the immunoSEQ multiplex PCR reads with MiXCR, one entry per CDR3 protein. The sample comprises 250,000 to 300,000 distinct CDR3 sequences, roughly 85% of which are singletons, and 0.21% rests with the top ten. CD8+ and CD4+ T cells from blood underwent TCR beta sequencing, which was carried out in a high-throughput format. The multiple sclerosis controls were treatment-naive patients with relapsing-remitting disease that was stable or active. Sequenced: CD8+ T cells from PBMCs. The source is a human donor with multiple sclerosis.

The CDR3 protein is CSVERDRPEAFF. CDR3 DNA sequence: TGCAGCGTTGAGAGGGACAGACCTGAAGCTTTCTTT. The chain joins TRBV29-1 to TRBJ1-1, with TRBD1 matching 7 bases. Germline V CDR1 and CDR2: SQVTM, ANQGSEA. The CDR3 spans 12 residues. V shed 3 bases, J shed 6 bases, and the junction held 4 bases outside the gene matches.